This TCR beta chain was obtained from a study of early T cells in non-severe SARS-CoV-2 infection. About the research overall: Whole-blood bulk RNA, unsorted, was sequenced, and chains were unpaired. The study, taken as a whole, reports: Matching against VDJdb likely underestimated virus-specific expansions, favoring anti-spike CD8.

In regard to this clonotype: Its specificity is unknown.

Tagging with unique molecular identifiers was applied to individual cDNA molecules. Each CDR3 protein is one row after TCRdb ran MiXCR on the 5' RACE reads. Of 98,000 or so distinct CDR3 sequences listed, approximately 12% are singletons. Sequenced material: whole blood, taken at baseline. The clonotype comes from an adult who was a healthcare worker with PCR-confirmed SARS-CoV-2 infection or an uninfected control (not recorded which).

This CDR3 is CASSPGTAEGYTF. Here the CDR3 DNA reads TGCGCCAGCAGCCCCGGGACAGCCGAGGGCTACACCTTC. V is TRBV5-1 and J is TRBJ1-2; 7 positions agree with TRBD1. This CDR3 is built from 13 residues. CDR1 is SGHRS and CDR2 is YFSETQ in the germline V gene. The trim removed 4 bases at V and 8 bases at J, leaving 8 bases unmatched.